A single sample is the source of the 18 T cell receptor beta chains below, sequenced in a study of shared T cell receptors in the human thymus. Profiled with immunoSEQ multiplex PCR; TCRdb holds only in-frame clones, not every one. The sample comprises about 660,000 clones, more than 75% of which are singletons, and approximately 0.011% rests with the top ten. These data also formed part of another study, on human thymus T cells.

The sample comprised thymocytes. These TCRs come from a boy under two years old with a congenital heart defect.

This chain connects TRBV4-1 to TRBJ1-1; D call uncertain. This CDR3 is 15 amino acids long. The germline V gene encodes CDR1 MGHRA and CDR2 YSYEKL. V was pared by 0 bases and J by 1 base, with 9 bases between. In DNA form, the CDR3 reads TGCGCCAGCAGCCAAGAAGCCCCGGGGAACACTGAAGCTTTCTTT. Translating it yields CASSQEAPGNTEAFF.

The chain has TRBV11-2 and TRBJ2-3; 9 bases agree with TRBD2. Unmatched junction bases numbered 10, after V lost 5 bases and J lost 1 base. This CDR3 is built from 17 residues. Germline CDR1 SGHAT, CDR2 FQNNGV. CDR3 nucleotide sequence: TGTGCCAGCAGCCCTGGCGGGAGGGCCATGCGCACAGATACGCAGTATTTT. It encodes CASSPGGRAMRTDTQYF.

Of note for this clone: At one end, the junction sequence differs from germline, possibly due to a read error. Other DNA sequences in this specimen translate into the identical CDR3. The chain couples TRBV14 to TRBJ2-7, with TRBD2 as a possible D gene (7 bases). Germline CDR1 and CDR2: SGHDN and FVKESK. This CDR3 comprises 17 residues. CDR3 nucleotide sequence: TGTGCCAGCAGCCGCGTAACGGGGGCCAGGGAGGGCTACGAACAGTACTTC. Amino acids: CASSRVTGAREGYEQYF.

V usage is TRBV4-1 and J usage is TRBJ2-2; D not certain. Germline CDR1 reads MGHRA; CDR2 reads YSYEKL. The CDR3 length is 14 residues. Trimming shortened V by 3 bases and J by 4 bases, and 9 bases separated the two germline ends. Written as DNA, the CDR3 is TGCGCCAGCAGCCAGGCACGAGGCACCGGGGAGCTGTTTTTT. Amino acids: CASSQARGTGELFF.

The chain combines TRBV14 with TRBJ2-7, with D hard to call. The CDR3 contains 15 residues. V was cut by 1 base and J by 0 bases, with 10 bases left in between. Germline V gene sequence: CDR1 SGHDN, CDR2 FVKESK. CDR3 sequence: CASSQVPASSYEQYF. The CDR3 region has the DNA TGTGCCAGCAGCCAAGTTCCAGCTAGCTCCTACGAGCAGTACTTC.

This chain uses TRBV13 with TRBJ2-1; D is ambiguous. Germline CDR1 is PRHDT and CDR2 is FYEKMQ (reference sequence). V was shortened by 2 bases and J by 3 bases, with 14 bases between the two germline ends. The CDR3 loop spans 16 amino acids. The CDR3, as DNA: TGTGCCAGCAGCTTACGTCCGCGGCCCAGCTACAATGAGCAGTTCTTC. Translation: CASSLRPRPSYNEQFF.

The chain is built from TRBV11-2 and TRBJ2-7, with 9 bases that match TRBD1. This CDR3 is 13 amino acids long. V was pared by 7 bases and J by 3 bases, with 4 bases of the junction left unmatched. Germline CDR1 reads SGHAT; CDR2 reads FQNNGV. The CDR3 DNA reads as TGTGCCAGCATACCGGGACAGGGCTACGAGCAGTACTTC. The encoded protein is CASIPGQGYEQYF.

The gene calls are TRBV4-1 and TRBJ2-3; no reliable D call. CDR3 length equals 17 residues. V lost 1 base, J lost 0 bases, and 14 bases lay in between. CDR1 and CDR2 from the germline V gene are MGHRA and YSYEKL. The CDR3 loop is CASSQVAGFSSTDTQYF. Here the CDR3 DNA reads TGCGCCAGCAGCCAAGTGGCCGGGTTCTCTAGCACAGATACGCAGTATTTT.

The chain couples TRBV9 to TRBJ1-1; TRBD1 is a possible D gene (5 bases). Germline loops: CDR1 SGDLS, CDR2 YYNGEE. With 4 bases removed from V and 2 bases from J, the gap between germline ends came to 27 bases. The CDR3 totals 19 residues. CDR3 coding DNA: TGTGCCAGCAGCCCGAAGGTCACGTGGAGGGGCTCCGGAAACACTGAAGCTTTCTTT. This encodes CASSPKVTWRGSGNTEAFF.

This sequence joins TRBV5-1 and TRBJ2-7; D is uncertain. Trimming took 4 bases from V and 6 from J, leaving 23 bases between them. Germline V gene lookup returns CDR1 SGHRS and CDR2 YFSETQ. The CDR3 is 16 amino acids. For the CDR3, the DNA is TGCGCCAGCAGCCGGCGGAAGGATGGCCCCAATAGCGAGCAGTACTTC. Protein sequence: CASSRRKDGPNSEQYF.

This sequence joins TRBV10-3 and TRBJ2-1; 13 nucleotides agree with TRBD2. The CDR3 has 14 residues. The ends lost 7 bases at V and 6 bases at J; junction bases unmatched: 3. Germline assignment: CDR1 ENHRY and CDR2 SYGVKD. The CDR3 here is CAITGTSGTNEQFF. In nucleotides, the CDR3 is TGTGCCATCACCGGGACTAGCGGGACCAATGAGCAGTTCTTC.

This clone appeared a single time. The V gene is TRBV7-9, the J gene TRBJ2-6; 8 bases agree with TRBD1. CDR3 length: 19 amino acids. Germline assignment: CDR1 SEHNR and CDR2 FQNEAQ (reference sequence). J was trimmed by 0 bases and V by 5 bases; bases with no gene match: 12. CDR3 protein: CASSPPGTGLHSGANVLTF. DNA for the CDR3: TGTGCCAGCAGCCCCCCCGGGACAGGCCTCCACTCTGGGGCCAACGTCCTGACTTTC.

The chain uses TRBV4-3 and TRBJ2-1, with D tentatively TRBD2 (5 bases). The germline V gene has CDR1 LGHNA and CDR2 YSLEER. V was clipped by 2 bases and J by 3 bases, with 14 bases between them. This CDR3 has 16 amino acids. The CDR3 is CASSQSRVADYNEQFF. CDR3 DNA: TGCGCCAGCAGCCAATCGCGGGTGGCAGACTACAATGAGCAGTTCTTC.

In its sample, this clone was seen once. The chain has TRBV5-1 and TRBJ2-3; 9 positions agree with TRBD1. Germline loops: CDR1 SGHRS, CDR2 YFSETQ. This CDR3 comprises 15 residues. V lost 7 bases to trimming and J lost 5 bases; unmatched junction nucleotides: 11. This CDR3 reads CASRRDRGNIDTQYF. CDR3 in DNA: TGCGCCAGCCGTCGCGACAGGGGGAATATAGATACGCAGTATTTT.

This chain connects TRBV5-1 to TRBJ1-2, with D unclear. V lost 0 bases and J 6 bases, leaving 15 bases between the germline ends. Per the germline V gene, CDR1 is SGHRS and CDR2 is YFSETQ. The CDR3 extends over 15 amino acids. The CDR3 sequence: CASSLVVDLRDGYTF. In DNA, the CDR3 is TGCGCCAGCAGCTTGGTCGTGGACTTAAGGGATGGCTACACCTTC.

This clone showed up just once. This rearrangement joins TRBV30 to TRBJ1-5, with TRBD1 matching over 8 bases. CDR3 size: 14 residues. Unmatched junction bases numbered 7, after V lost 4 bases and J lost 5 bases. Germline V gene sequence: CDR1 GTSNPN, CDR2 SVGIG (reference sequence). DNA for the CDR3: TGTGCCTGGAAGGGACAGGCGACGCATCAGCCCCAGCATTTT. It translates to CAWKGQATHQPQHF.

The chain employs TRBV6-1 and TRBJ2-7; D is unresolved. Trimming took off 0 bases at V and 2 bases at J, with 20 bases between the two ends. CDR1 and CDR2 (germline): MNHNS, SASEGT. The CDR3 is 18 amino acids. CDR3 in DNA: TGTGCCAGCAGTGAAGCGAAGAAAACATGCCTCCTTCCCTACGAGCAGTACTTC. Translated: CASSEAKKTCLLPYEQYF.

The chain is built from TRBV10-2 and TRBJ2-7, with a possible D match to TRBD1 (6 bases). V lost 8 bases and J 4 bases, leaving 18 bases between the germline ends. The germline gives CDR1 WSHSY, CDR2 SAAADI. CDR3 size: 14 residues. The CDR3 sequence: CASYPGAPEYEQYF. The DNA for the CDR3 is TGCGCCAGCTACCCAGGGGCCCCAGAATACGAGCAGTACTTC.